This T cell receptor beta chain was sequenced for a study of PD-L1 blockade in urothelial cancer. Only in-frame clones appear in the TCRdb table, and some are missing; sequencing was by immunoSEQ multiplex PCR. The repertoire holds under 100,000 clones, with roughly 87% as singletons. V was pared by 6 bases and J by 3 bases, with 11 bases between. This CDR3 has 13 amino acids. Germline V gene sequence: CDR1 MNHEY, CDR2 SMNVEV (reference sequence). The chain has TRBV27 and TRBJ2-5; TRBD2 is a possible D gene (6 bases). The clonotype comes from a man aged 65 to 79 with urothelial cancer. Sequenced here: PBMCs, sampled around atezolizumab (anti-PD-L1) treatment. DNA of the CDR3: TGTGCCAGCAGCCGCAAGCGGGAAGAGACCCAGTACTTC. It codes for CASSRKREETQYF.